One sample yielded the 15 T cell receptor beta chains listed below, sequenced in a study of sequential checkpoint blockade in melanoma. Libraries were prepared by immunoSEQ multiplex PCR; TCRdb keeps only in-frame clonotypes and omits some of them. The sample consists of roughly 20,000 clones, around 72% of them appearing once. The treatment was: randomized to nivolumab then ipilimumab (arm A) or the reverse (arm B). Sequenced material: tumor tissue (inferred from file names), taken from a patient given nivolumab and ipilimumab in sequence. These receptor sequences come from a human donor with melanoma.

The chain links TRBV6-8 to TRBJ2-1, with TRBD2 matching 7 bases. The CDR3 is 16 residues long. Germline CDR1 and CDR2: MNHGY and SAAAGT. Trimming took 4 bases from V and 2 from J; bases not matched to a gene: 8. CDR3 coding DNA: TGTGCCAGCAGTTCCTTCCAGCGGGGCACCTACAATGAGCAGTTCTTC. Its protein product is CASSSFQRGTYNEQFF.

The V and J genes are TRBV29-1 and TRBJ2-5; 7 bases agree with TRBD1. Germline V CDR1 and CDR2: SQVTM, ANQGSEA. This CDR3 contains 12 residues. V shed 7 bases and J 5 bases; nucleotides not matched to a gene: 7. CDR3 coding DNA: TGCAGCGAGCTAGAGGGGGCTGAGACCCAGTACTTC. Translation gives CSELEGAETQYF.

The rearrangement links TRBV5-4 to TRBJ1-5; D call uncertain. CDR3 length equals 13 residues. V shed 2 bases and J shed 0 bases, with 3 bases lying between them. From germline, CDR1 is SGHNT and CDR2 YYREEE (reference sequence). CDR3 bases: TGTGCCAGCAGCTTCGATAGCAATCAGCCCCAGCATTTT. It is translated as CASSFDSNQPQHF.

V and J are TRBV29-1 and TRBJ2-1; 8 nucleotides match TRBD2. Per the germline V gene, CDR1 is SQVTM and CDR2 is ANQGSEA. Trimming cost V 7 bases and J 6 bases; bases outside gene matches: 11. The CDR3 is made up of 14 amino acids. Here the CDR3 DNA reads TGCAGCGCTGTCGGGACTAGGAACCTCAATGAGCAGTTCTTC. Amino acid sequence: CSAVGTRNLNEQFF.

The chain carries TRBV30 and TRBJ1-4, with no clear D. CDR3 length equals 16 residues. V lost 0 bases and J 8 bases, leaving 19 bases between the germline ends. Germline CDR1 is GTSNPN and CDR2 is SVGIG (reference sequence). CDR3 protein: CAWSVLWAPMGEKLFF. The CDR3 nucleotides read TGTGCCTGGAGTGTACTCTGGGCGCCGATGGGGGAAAAACTGTTTTTT.

This clone was counted between two and nine times. The chain is built from TRBV23-1 and TRBJ2-7, with a tentative D call TRBD1 (5 bases). TRBV23-1 is treated as an ORF (open reading frame) with a function not yet certain. CDR3 length: 15 amino acids. V lost 4 bases to trimming and J lost 1 base, with 14 bases between them. The CDR3 loop is CASSPHTGGSYEQYF. Here the CDR3 DNA reads TGCGCCAGCAGTCCCCACACAGGCGGTTCCTACGAGCAGTACTTC.

The chain couples TRBV4-1 to TRBJ2-1, with D maybe TRBD2 (5 bases). V lost 0 bases and J lost 0, with 6 bases in between. This CDR3 region has 15 residues. CDR1 MGHRA and CDR2 YSYEKL come from the germline V gene. The CDR3 coding sequence is TGCGCCAGCAGCCAAGAAAGCGGCTCCTACAATGAGCAGTTCTTC. Translation: CASSQESGSYNEQFF.

V and J are TRBV9 and TRBJ1-5; TRBD1 aligns across 9 bases. In germline, CDR1 is SGDLS, CDR2 YYNGEE. V trimming: 0 bases; J trimming: 3 bases; junction bases outside the gene matches: 1. This CDR3 is built from 15 residues. The CDR3 DNA reads TGTGCCAGCAGCGTAGGGACAGGGGTCAATCAGCCCCAGCATTTT. This encodes CASSVGTGVNQPQHF.

This chain connects TRBV30 to TRBJ2-6; D uncertain. Germline CDR1 GTSNPN, CDR2 SVGIG (reference sequence). The germline V and J ends were trimmed by 0 bases and 0 bases, with 3 bases remaining between them. This CDR3 contains 14 residues. The CDR3 DNA reads TGTGCCTGGAGTGTAGGCTCTGGGGCCAACGTCCTGACTTTC. This gives the protein CAWSVGSGANVLTF.

This chain uses TRBV7-6 with TRBJ1-3; D is perhaps TRBD1 (5 bases). Trimming removed 1 base at V and 0 bases at J, with 16 bases between. CDR3 size: 18 residues. The germline V gene has CDR1 SGHVS and CDR2 FNYEAQ. The CDR3 loop reads CASSLGGRGGGSGNTIYF. CDR3 DNA sequence: TGTGCCAGCAGCTTAGGGGGGAGGGGCGGAGGCTCTGGAAACACCATATATTTT.

The rearrangement joins TRBV10-2 to TRBJ2-3; 13 bases are shared with TRBD2. With V trimmed by 3 bases and J by 7 bases, 10 bases remained unmatched. Germline V gene data show CDR1 as WSHSY and CDR2 as SAAADI. CDR3 length: 17 amino acids. This CDR3 is CASSDSRLAGGSNTQYF. The CDR3 region has the DNA TGCGCCAGCAGTGATTCACGACTAGCGGGGGGATCTAATACGCAGTATTTT.

V gene TRBV6-8 combines with J gene TRBJ1-2; TRBD1 agrees at 10 bases. This CDR3 comprises 16 residues. The junction had 8 bases not matched to a gene; V was cut back by 2 bases and J by 5 bases. Germline assignment: CDR1 MNHGY and CDR2 SAAAGT. The CDR3: CASSYDRGQGVYGYTF. DNA for the CDR3: TGTGCCAGCAGTTACGATCGAGGACAGGGGGTATATGGCTACACCTTC.

The rearrangement uses TRBV16 and TRBJ1-4; D gene unclear. This CDR3 comprises 14 residues. Germline V gives CDR1 KGHSY, CDR2 FQNENV. The V gene lost 6 bases and the J gene lost 8 bases, with 16 bases spanning the gap. CDR3 DNA sequence: TGTGCCAGCAGTTTACGGGATGTGGTAGAAAAACTGTTTTTT. It codes for CASSLRDVVEKLFF.

The chain couples TRBV7-8 to TRBJ1-2; perhaps TRBD1 as D (5 bases). This CDR3 is 17 amino acids long. V lost 4 bases, J lost 7 bases, and 25 bases lay in between. The V gene's germline CDR1 is SGHVS and CDR2 FQNEAQ. CDR3 bases: TGTGCCAGCAGCTCCGGGCCGCGGGGCGGGGAGTTTAGTGGCTACACCTTC. It translates to CASSSGPRGGEFSGYTF.

The chain joins TRBV11-3 to TRBJ2-5, with D perhaps TRBD1 (6 bases). Between the trimmed V and J ends, which lost 0 bases and 1 base, there was a span of 18 bases. CDR3 length: 18 residues. CDR1 SGHNT and CDR2 YENEEA come from the germline V gene. The CDR3 loop reads CASSLDGLQGLGQETQYF. The CDR3, as DNA: TGTGCCAGCAGCTTAGACGGACTTCAGGGGTTGGGCCAAGAGACCCAGTACTTC.